The subject of this entry is one T cell receptor beta chain. Its target is not known. Method: immunoSEQ multiplex PCR; TCRdb's copy keeps in-frame clones and lacks some. The profile shows 450,000 to 550,000 clones, roughly nine tenths of them singletons. Trimming removed 3 bases from V and 4 bases from J; junction bases left unmatched: 8. Germline values: CDR1 SEHNR, CDR2 FQNEAQ (reference sequence). The CDR3 consists of 16 residues. Described treatment: over 15 received Ad26.COV2.S at low or high dose, single or two shots; 5 received placebo; per-sample allocation not given. Sampling was done on day 63 after the first vaccine or placebo injection. This entry belongs to a study of Ad26.COV2.S vaccination and SARS-CoV-2 variants. Study results and caveats: People who got the vaccine had more spike-specific TCR breadth than people who got placebo. From the TCR breadth and depth analyses, total T cell responses may have been underestimated. Non-spike TCR breadth did not differ much between vaccine and placebo recipients.

The sequences come from peripheral blood, collected in a trial of Ad26.COV2.S vaccine versus placebo. The TCR comes from a person between 18 and 65 years old who received the Ad26.COV2.S COVID-19 vaccine or a placebo. The chain has TRBV7-9 and TRBJ1-2; 10 nucleotides agree with TRBD1. The CDR3 region is CASSLGPGQGIYGYTF. CDR3 bases: TGTGCCAGCAGCTTGGGCCCGGGACAGGGGATCTATGGCTACACCTTC.